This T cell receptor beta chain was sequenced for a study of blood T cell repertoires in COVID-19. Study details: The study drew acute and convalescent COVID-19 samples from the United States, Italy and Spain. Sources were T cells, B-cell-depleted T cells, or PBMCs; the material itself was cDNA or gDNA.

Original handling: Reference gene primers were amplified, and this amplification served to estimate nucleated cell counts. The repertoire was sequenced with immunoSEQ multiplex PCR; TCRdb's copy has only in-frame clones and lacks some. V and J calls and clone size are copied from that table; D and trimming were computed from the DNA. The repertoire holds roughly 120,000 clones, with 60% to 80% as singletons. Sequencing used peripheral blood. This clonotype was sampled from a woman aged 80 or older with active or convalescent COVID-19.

CDR3 loop: CASSPRQGLGETQYF. The CDR3 nucleotides read TGTGCCAGCAGCCCCCGACAGGGGCTGGGGGAGACCCAGTACTTC. V usage is TRBV3-1 (or the pseudogene TRBV3-2) and J usage is TRBJ2-5, with 8 bases fitting TRBD1. Unmatched junction bases numbered 9, after V lost 4 bases and J lost 5 bases. This CDR3 contains 15 residues. CDR1 and CDR2 from the germline V gene are LGHDT and YNNKEL (reference sequence).